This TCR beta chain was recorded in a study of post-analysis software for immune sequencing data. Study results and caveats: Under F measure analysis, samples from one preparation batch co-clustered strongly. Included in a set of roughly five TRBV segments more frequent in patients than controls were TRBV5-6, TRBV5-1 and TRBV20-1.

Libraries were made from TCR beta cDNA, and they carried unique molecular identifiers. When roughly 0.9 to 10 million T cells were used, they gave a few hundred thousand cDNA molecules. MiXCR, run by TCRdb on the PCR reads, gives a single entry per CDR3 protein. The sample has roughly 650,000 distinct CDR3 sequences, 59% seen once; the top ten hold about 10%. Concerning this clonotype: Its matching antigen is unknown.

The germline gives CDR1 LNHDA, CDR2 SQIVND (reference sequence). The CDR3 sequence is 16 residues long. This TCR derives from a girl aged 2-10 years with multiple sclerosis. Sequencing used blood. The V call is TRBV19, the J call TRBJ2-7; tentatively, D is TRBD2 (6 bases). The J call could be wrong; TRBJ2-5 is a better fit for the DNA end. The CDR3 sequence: CASSIEITAGRETQYF. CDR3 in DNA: TGTGCCAGTAGTATAGAAATAACTGCGGGGAGGGAGACCCAGTACTTC.